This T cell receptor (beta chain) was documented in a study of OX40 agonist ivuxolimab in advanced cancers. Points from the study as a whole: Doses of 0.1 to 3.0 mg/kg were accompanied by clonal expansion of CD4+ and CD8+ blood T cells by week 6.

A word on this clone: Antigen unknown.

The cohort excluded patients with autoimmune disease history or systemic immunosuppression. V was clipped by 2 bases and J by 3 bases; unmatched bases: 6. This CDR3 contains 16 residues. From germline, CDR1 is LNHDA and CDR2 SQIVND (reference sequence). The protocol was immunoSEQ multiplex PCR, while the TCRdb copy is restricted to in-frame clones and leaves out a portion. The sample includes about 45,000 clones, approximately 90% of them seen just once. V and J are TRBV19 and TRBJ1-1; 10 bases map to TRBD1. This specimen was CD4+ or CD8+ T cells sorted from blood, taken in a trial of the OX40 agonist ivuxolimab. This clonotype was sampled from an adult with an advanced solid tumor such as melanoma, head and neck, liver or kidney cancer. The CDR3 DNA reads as TGTGCCAGTAGTATACACCCGGGACAGGGGTACACTGAAGCTTTCTTT. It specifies CASSIHPGQGYTEAFF.